This TCR beta chain appears in the sequencing data of a study of PD-1 blockade in mismatch repair-deficient tumors. Turning to the study itself: All were previously treated, progressing patients with eleven to twelve mismatch repair-deficient cancer types.

Study-level results: Rapid post-treatment expansion, then contraction, generally preceding radiologic response, marked tumor-resident clones.

As concerns this clone: What it binds is unknown.

All patients were mismatch repair deficient, assessed by either PCR or immunohistochemistry. A few pembrolizumab responders had their TCRs sequenced. The CDR3 is 17 amino acids. Per germline, CDR1 SSHAT and CDR2 FNYEAQ (reference sequence). Trimming left V 3 bases short and J 1 base short, with 16 bases between. TCRdb's table, derived via immunoSEQ multiplex PCR, lists solely in-frame clones and lacks some. The sample consists of some 130,000 clones, around nine tenths of them appearing once. The chain carries TRBV7-7 and TRBJ1-5, with a possible D match to TRBD1 (6 bases). The TCR sequence derives from an adult with mismatch repair-deficient cancer. The sample in question was peripheral blood, obtained roughly 67 weeks after starting pembrolizumab. CDR3: CASSLVPHRVSNQPQHF. In nucleotides, the CDR3 is TGTGCCAGCAGCTTGGTCCCACACAGGGTGAGCAATCAGCCCCAGCATTTT.